Presented here are 16 T cell receptor beta chains from one specimen sequenced in a study of cytomegalovirus exposure and HLA in healthy donors. The PCR had 60 Vbeta and 13 Jbeta primers. Only in-frame clones appear in the TCRdb table, and some are missing; sequencing was by immunoSEQ multiplex PCR. Its listing shows fewer than 150,000 clones. Input material: PBMCs. The receptors here all came from a man in his forties in good health and CMV-seronegative.

As DNA, the CDR3 is TGTGCCAGTAGTCAGACTAGCGGGGACCTCTACAATGAGCAGTTCTTC. This sequence encodes CASSQTSGDLYNEQFF. The chain links TRBV19 to TRBJ2-1; 11 nucleotides agree with TRBD2. J was trimmed by 3 bases and V by 5 bases; bases with no gene match: 6. Germline CDR1 reads LNHDA; CDR2 reads SQIVND (reference sequence). The CDR3 length is 16 residues.

The chain joins TRBV6-5 to TRBJ2-2; D uncertain. Trimming pared 2 bases from V and 6 bases from J, leaving 10 bases between. The V gene's germline CDR1 is MNHEY and CDR2 SVGAGI. There are 14 residues in the CDR3. The DNA for the CDR3 is TGTGCCAGCAGTTACCCCGACTCGTCCGGGGAGCTGTTTTTT. Its protein product is CASSYPDSSGELFF.

V and J are TRBV29-1 and TRBJ1-1; 12 nucleotides match TRBD1. Germline assignment: CDR1 SQVTM and CDR2 ANQGSEA. Germline trimming cut 6 bases from V and 8 bases from J; bases unmatched to any gene: 4. This CDR3 comprises 12 residues. The CDR3: CSVMGQGAEAFF. The DNA of the CDR3 is TGCAGCGTGATGGGACAGGGGGCGGAAGCTTTCTTT.

The rearrangement uses TRBV6-5 and TRBJ1-6; D call uncertain. The CDR3 loop spans 15 amino acids. Between the trimmed V and J ends, which lost 3 bases and 10 bases, there was a span of 16 bases. The germline CDR1 and CDR2 sequences are MNHEY and SVGAGI. In DNA, the CDR3 is TGTGCCAGCAGTTATATGGGCCATTTCAGCTCACCCCTCCACTTT. Residues: CASSYMGHFSSPLHF.

The CDR3 reads CASSQSGRGFTEAFF. CDR3 nucleotides: TGCGCCAGCAGCCAATCCGGCAGGGGTTTCACTGAAGCTTTCTTT. This chain links TRBV4-3 with TRBJ1-1; weak D call: TRBD1 (6 bases). V shed 2 bases and J shed 4 bases, with 14 bases lying between them. CDR3 length equals 15 residues. CDR1 is LGHNA, CDR2 YSLEER, per germline.

This rearrangement joins TRBV6-5 to TRBJ2-5, with D maybe TRBD2 (6 bases). Germline CDR1 MNHEY, CDR2 SVGAGI. Trimming removed 3 bases from V and 2 bases from J, with 10 bases in between. The CDR3 has 14 residues. The CDR3 protein is CASSYRRGQETQYF. In DNA, the CDR3 is TGTGCCAGCAGTTATAGGAGGGGACAAGAGACCCAGTACTTC.

In the case of this clone: This same CDR3 is encoded by further DNA sequences in the sample. The CDR3: CASSPRTGNYEQYF. The CDR3 coding sequence is TGTGCCAGCAGCCCCCGGACGGGAAACTACGAGCAGTACTTC. The chain joins TRBV11-1 to TRBJ2-7, with D tentatively TRBD2 (5 bases). The CDR3 sequence is 14 residues long. CDR1 and CDR2 from the germline V gene are SGHAT and FQDESV (reference sequence). V gave up 5 bases and J gave up 3 bases, with 14 bases separating them.

The chain has TRBV7-8 and TRBJ1-5, with TRBD1 matching 8 bases. Germline lookup yields CDR1 SGHVS and CDR2 FQNEAQ. V lost 6 bases, J lost 2 bases, and 9 bases stayed unmatched. The CDR3 spans 16 residues. The CDR3 DNA sequence: TGTGCCAGCAGACTATCACCGGGACAGGGCAATCAGCCCCAGCATTTT. Translated, it gives CASRLSPGQGNQPQHF.

As regards this clone: The same CDR3 arises from other DNA sequences in this sample as well. The chain is built from TRBV6-1 and TRBJ2-7; 9 nucleotides line up with TRBD1. The V gene's germline CDR1 is MNHNS and CDR2 SASEGT. The CDR3 sequence is 13 residues long. V trimming: 4 bases; J trimming: 6 bases; junction bases outside the gene matches: 4. The CDR3: CASSGGQGGEQYF. The CDR3 DNA is TGTGCCAGCAGTGGGGGACAGGGTGGCGAGCAGTACTTC.

This chain links TRBV6-6 with TRBJ2-7; weak D call: TRBD1 (5 bases). V was pared by 2 bases and J by 0 bases, with 11 bases between. Germline V gene data show CDR1 as MNHNY and CDR2 as SVGAGI (reference sequence). The CDR3 covers 15 residues. CDR3 DNA: TGTGCCAGCAGTTACCCAGGGCTTAACTCCTACGAGCAGTACTTC. This sequence encodes CASSYPGLNSYEQYF.

The chain has TRBV5-4 and TRBJ1-2, with D maybe TRBD1 (6 bases). Trimming took 3 bases from V and 4 from J, leaving 13 bases between them. CDR1 is SGHNT, CDR2 YYREEE, per germline (reference sequence). This CDR3 has 14 residues. DNA for the CDR3: TGTGCCAGCAGCTCGAGGACAGTTAGCTATGGCTACACCTTC. Protein: CASSSRTVSYGYTF.

The V and J genes are TRBV5-1 and TRBJ2-3, with D hard to call. Germline V lookup: CDR1 SGHRS, CDR2 YFSETQ. This CDR3 comprises 16 residues. V was cut by 0 bases and J by 1 base, with 12 bases left in between. The CDR3: CASSLGFTPGTDTQYF. Written as DNA, the CDR3 is TGCGCCAGCAGCTTGGGGTTTACACCCGGCACAGATACGCAGTATTTT.

The rearrangement joins TRBV6-5 to TRBJ1-2; 7 bases match TRBD1. The CDR3 has 15 residues. Germline V gene lookup returns CDR1 MNHEY and CDR2 SVGAGI. V dropped 2 bases and J dropped 4; count of bases not matched to a gene: 7. DNA of the CDR3: TGTGCCAGCAGTTACCCCCGACAGGGATCCTATGGCTACACCTTC. It yields the protein CASSYPRQGSYGYTF.

The CDR3 is CAIGQSGGLKTQYF. The CDR3 region has the DNA TGTGCCATCGGCCAAAGCGGGGGGCTAAAGACCCAGTACTTC. This chain connects TRBV10-3 to TRBJ2-5, with TRBD2 matching 9 bases. Losses at the gene ends were 8 bases for V and 6 bases for J; bases not matched to a gene: 10. This CDR3 has 14 residues. The V gene's germline CDR1 is ENHRY and CDR2 SYGVKD.

The chain has TRBV6-5 and TRBJ2-7, with D maybe TRBD1 (6 bases). The CDR3 has 12 amino acids. Trimming left V 2 bases short and J 6 bases short, with 8 bases between. CDR1 and CDR2 from the germline V gene are MNHEY and SVGAGI. In nucleotides, the CDR3 is TGTGCCAGCAGTTACCAGGGGCGCGAGCAGTACTTC. Amino acid sequence: CASSYQGREQYF.

A remark on this clone: This CDR3 is also generated by other DNA sequences in the sample. The CDR3 DNA reads as TGCGCCAGCAGCCCAGGGGGGCTGAACACCGGGGAGCTGTTTTTT. Amino acid sequence: CASSPGGLNTGELFF. V is TRBV5-1 and J is TRBJ2-2, with a possible D match to TRBD1 (7 bases). With 4 bases removed from V and 1 base from J, the gap between germline ends came to 11 bases. This CDR3 region has 15 residues. Germline V gene sequence: CDR1 SGHRS, CDR2 YFSETQ.